This T cell receptor beta chain was sequenced during a study of blood T cell repertoires in COVID-19. About the study: Researchers got acute and convalescent COVID-19 samples from the United States, Italy and Spain. In each case, the material was cDNA or gDNA derived from T cells, B-cell-depleted T cells, or PBMCs.

How the authors handled the data: Nucleated cell number was recorded as an estimate derived from reference gene primer amplification. Method: immunoSEQ multiplex PCR; TCRdb's copy keeps in-frame clones and lacks some. V and J calls and clone size are copied from that table; D and trimming were computed from the DNA. Here the sample spans about 200,000 clones, about three quarters being singletons. Germline V CDR1 and CDR2: MGHRA, YSYEKL. The CDR3 has 16 amino acids. V shed 1 base, J shed 2 bases, and the junction held 6 bases outside the gene matches. This TCR was recovered from a woman at least 80 years old with active or convalescent COVID-19. The sequenced sample was peripheral blood. V is TRBV4-1 and J is TRBJ2-3, with 7 bases that match TRBD1. CDR3 bases: TGCGCCAGCAGCCAAGTACAGGGGTTTGTCACAGATACGCAGTATTTT. This encodes CASSQVQGFVTDTQYF.